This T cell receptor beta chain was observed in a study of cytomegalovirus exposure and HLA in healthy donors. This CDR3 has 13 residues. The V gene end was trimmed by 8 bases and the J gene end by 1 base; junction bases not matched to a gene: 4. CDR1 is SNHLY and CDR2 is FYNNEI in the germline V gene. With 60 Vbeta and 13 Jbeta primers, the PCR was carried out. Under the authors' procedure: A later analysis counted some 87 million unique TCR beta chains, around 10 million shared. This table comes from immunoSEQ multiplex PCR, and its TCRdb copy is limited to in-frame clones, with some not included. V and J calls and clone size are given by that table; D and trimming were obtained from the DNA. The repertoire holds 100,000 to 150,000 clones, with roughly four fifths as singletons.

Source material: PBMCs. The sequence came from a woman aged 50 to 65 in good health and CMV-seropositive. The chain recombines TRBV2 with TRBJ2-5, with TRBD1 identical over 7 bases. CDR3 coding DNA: TGTGCCAGCCTGAGGGGGCCCCAAGAGACCCAGTACTTC. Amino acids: CASLRGPQETQYF.